This T cell receptor beta chain came from a study of T cell repertoires in cytomegalovirus infection. Whole-study context: A matching HLA type, together with CMV infection, was signaled by public TCR beta signatures.

A remark on this clonotype: What it binds is not known. The junction departs from the called germline gene at one end, perhaps through a read error.

General study results and limits: Ex vivo responses were dominated by HLA-C-restricted CMV-specific TCR beta clonotypes.

One entry per CDR3 protein results from TCRdb running MiXCR on the reads. This table holds about 530,000 distinct CDR3 sequences, about 26% found once. The TCR originated in a human donor in good health (CMV status not recorded). Some clones in this sample may be carry-over from other donors' samples. The sequenced sample was PBMCs.

The CDR3 region has the DNA TGTGCTAGCAGCTTAACGCGGGAGGGGACCCATCAGCCCCAGCATTTT. Residues: CASSLTREGTHQPQHF. V usage is TRBV7-7 and J usage is TRBJ1-5; the D gene is possibly TRBD1 (5 bases). CDR1 is SSHAT and CDR2 is FNYEAQ in the germline V gene (reference sequence). The CDR3 spans 16 residues.